This T cell receptor beta chain appears in the sequencing data of a study of T cell repertoires in cytomegalovirus infection. As for the study in general: Signatures in public TCR beta sequences pointed to both CMV infection and matching HLA type. Study-wide results and limits: Carriers of CMV and the relevant HLA type were discriminated by public TCR beta frequency. CMV-specific TCR beta clonotypes restricted by HLA-C dominated the ex vivo response.

This clonotype showed up just a few times. Its antigen remains unidentified. The germline V gene has CDR1 SEHNR and CDR2 FQNEAQ (reference sequence). V was cut by 0 bases and J by 6 bases, with 5 bases left in between. This CDR3 comprises 12 residues. TCRdb itself ran the reads through MiXCR, one entry per CDR3 protein. This sample has more than 650,000 distinct CDR3 sequences; approximately 34% occur once, and the top ten carry around 2.8%. The chain is built from TRBV7-9 and TRBJ1-2; D gene unclear. What was sequenced was PBMCs. The TCR was taken from a human donor in good health (CMV status not recorded). Some clones in this sample may be carry-over from other donors' samples. This CDR3 reads CASSLAVNGYTF. The CDR3 DNA reads as TGTGCCAGCAGCTTAGCTGTTAATGGCTACACCTTC.